The clone carrying this TCR beta chain was seen only once. Original data processing: The assay estimated nucleated cells by amplifying reference gene primers. This table comes from immunoSEQ multiplex PCR, and its TCRdb copy is limited to in-frame clones, with some not included. V and J calls plus clone size are reproduced from that table; the DNA served to infer D and trimming. The sample has fewer than 85,000 clones, more than 60% seen once. The sample comes from a study of blood T cell repertoires in COVID-19. In the study overall: COVID-19 samples collected from the United States, Italy and Spain covered acute and convalescent phases. PBMCs, B-cell-depleted T cells, or T cells were the source of the cDNA or gDNA that made up the material.

The CDR3 contains 13 residues. CDR1 and CDR2 from the germline V gene are SNHLY and FYNNEI. With 9 bases removed from V and 0 bases from J, the gap between germline ends came to 6 bases. Sequencing was performed on peripheral blood. The rearrangement uses TRBV2 and TRBJ1-6; no definite D call. This clonotype was sampled from a man aged 55 to 70 with acute or convalescent COVID-19. The CDR3 loop is CASVNSYNSPLHF. CDR3 nucleotides: TGTGCCAGTGTAAACTCCTATAATTCACCCCTCCACTTT.